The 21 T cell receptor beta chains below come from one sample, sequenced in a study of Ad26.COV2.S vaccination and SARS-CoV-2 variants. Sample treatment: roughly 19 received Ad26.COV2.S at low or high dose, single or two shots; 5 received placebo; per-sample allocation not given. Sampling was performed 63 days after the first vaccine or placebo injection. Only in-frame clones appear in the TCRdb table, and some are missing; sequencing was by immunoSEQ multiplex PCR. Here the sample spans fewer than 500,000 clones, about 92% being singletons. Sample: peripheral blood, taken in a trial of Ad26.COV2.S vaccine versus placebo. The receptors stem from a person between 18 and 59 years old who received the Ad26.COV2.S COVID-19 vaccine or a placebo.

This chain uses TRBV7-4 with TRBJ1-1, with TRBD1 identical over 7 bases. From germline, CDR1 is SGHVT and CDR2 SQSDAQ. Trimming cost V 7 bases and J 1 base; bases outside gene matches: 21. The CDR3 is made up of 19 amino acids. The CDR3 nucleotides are TGTGCCAGCACCACTTTAGGGGACAGCAAAGCCCCTGAGAACACTGAAGCTTTCTTT. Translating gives CASTTLGDSKAPENTEAFF. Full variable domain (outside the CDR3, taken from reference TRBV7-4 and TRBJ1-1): GAGVSQSPRYKVAKRGRDVALRCDSISGHVTLYWYRQTLGQGSEVLTYSQSDAQRDKSGRPSGRFSAERPERSVSTLKIQRTEQGDSAVYLCASTTLGDSKAPENTEAFFGQGTRLTVV.

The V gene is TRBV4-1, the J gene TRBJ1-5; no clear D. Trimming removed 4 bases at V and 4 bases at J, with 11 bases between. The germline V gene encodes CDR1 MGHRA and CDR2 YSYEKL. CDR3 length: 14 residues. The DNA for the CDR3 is TGCGCCAGCAGCCCTCTTGACGGAAATCAGCCCCAGCATTTT. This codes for CASSPLDGNQPQHF.

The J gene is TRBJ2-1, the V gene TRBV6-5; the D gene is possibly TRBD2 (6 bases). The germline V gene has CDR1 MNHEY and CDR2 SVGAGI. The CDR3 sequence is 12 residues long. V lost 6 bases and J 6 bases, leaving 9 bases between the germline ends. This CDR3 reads CASSSTSNEQFF. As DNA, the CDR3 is TGTGCCAGCAGCTCGACTAGCAATGAGCAGTTCTTC.

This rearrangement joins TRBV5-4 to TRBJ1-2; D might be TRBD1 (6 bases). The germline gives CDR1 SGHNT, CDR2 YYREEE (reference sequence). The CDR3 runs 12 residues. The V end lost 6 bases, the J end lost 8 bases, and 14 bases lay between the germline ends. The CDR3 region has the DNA TGTGCCAGCACGCGTAACAGGGACGGCTACACCTTC. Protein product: CASTRNRDGYTF.

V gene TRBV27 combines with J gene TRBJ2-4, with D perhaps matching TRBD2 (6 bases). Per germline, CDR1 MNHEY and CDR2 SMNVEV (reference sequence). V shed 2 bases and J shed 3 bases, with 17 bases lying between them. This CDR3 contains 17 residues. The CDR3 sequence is CASSLRGIWGGKNIQYF. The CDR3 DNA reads TGTGCCAGCAGTTTACGCGGGATCTGGGGCGGCAAAAACATTCAGTACTTC.

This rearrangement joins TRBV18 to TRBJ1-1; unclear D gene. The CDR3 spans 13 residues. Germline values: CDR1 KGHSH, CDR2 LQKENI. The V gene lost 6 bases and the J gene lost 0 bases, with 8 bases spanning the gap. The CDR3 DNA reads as TGTGCCAGCTCGTTGGGATTGAACACTGAAGCTTTCTTT. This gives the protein CASSLGLNTEAFF.

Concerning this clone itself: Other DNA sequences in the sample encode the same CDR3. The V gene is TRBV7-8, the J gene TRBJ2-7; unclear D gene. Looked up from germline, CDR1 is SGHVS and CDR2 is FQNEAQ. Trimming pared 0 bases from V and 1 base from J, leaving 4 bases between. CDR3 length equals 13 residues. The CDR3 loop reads CASSLAVSYEQYF. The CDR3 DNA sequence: TGTGCCAGCAGCTTAGCGGTATCCTACGAGCAGTACTTC.

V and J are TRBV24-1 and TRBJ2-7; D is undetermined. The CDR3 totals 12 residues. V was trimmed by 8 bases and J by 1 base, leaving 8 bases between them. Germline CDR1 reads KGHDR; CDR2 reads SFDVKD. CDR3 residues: CATNNTSYEQYF. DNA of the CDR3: TGTGCCACCAATAACACATCCTACGAGCAGTACTTC.

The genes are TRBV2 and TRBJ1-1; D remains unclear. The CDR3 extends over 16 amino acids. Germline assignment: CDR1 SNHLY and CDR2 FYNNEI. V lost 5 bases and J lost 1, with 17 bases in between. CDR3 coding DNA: TGTGCCAGCAGTCTCACGGAAGACTGGAGGAACACTGAAGCTTTCTTT. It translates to CASSLTEDWRNTEAFF.

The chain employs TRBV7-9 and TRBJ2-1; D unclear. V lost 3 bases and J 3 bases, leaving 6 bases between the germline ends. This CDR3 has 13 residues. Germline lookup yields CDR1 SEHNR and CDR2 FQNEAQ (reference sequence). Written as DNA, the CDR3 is TGTGCCAGCAGCTTCGGAGTCTACAATGAGCAGTTCTTC. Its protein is CASSFGVYNEQFF.

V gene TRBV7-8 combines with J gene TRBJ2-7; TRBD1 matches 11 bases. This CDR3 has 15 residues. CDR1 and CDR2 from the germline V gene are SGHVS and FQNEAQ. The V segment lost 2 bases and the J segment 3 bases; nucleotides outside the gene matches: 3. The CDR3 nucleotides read TGTGCCAGCAGCTTATGGGGACAGGGGGTCTACGAGCAGTACTTC. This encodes CASSLWGQGVYEQYF.

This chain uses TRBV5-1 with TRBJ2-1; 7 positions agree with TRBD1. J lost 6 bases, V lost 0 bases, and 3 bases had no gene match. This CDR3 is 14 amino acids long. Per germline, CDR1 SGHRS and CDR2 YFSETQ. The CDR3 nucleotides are TGCGCCAGCAGCTTGGAAGGGGGCCGCAATGAGCAGTTCTTC. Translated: CASSLEGGRNEQFF.

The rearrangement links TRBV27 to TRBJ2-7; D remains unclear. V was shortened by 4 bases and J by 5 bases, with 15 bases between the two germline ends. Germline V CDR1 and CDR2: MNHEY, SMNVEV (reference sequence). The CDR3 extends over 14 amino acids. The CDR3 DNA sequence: TGTGCCAGCAGTTCCCCCTATGGTGGCCACGAGCAGTACTTC. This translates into CASSSPYGGHEQYF.

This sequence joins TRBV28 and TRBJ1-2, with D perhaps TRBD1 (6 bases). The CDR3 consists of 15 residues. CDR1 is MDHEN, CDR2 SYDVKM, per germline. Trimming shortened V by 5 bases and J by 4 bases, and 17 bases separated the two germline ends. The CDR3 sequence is CASSRQTGPGYGYTF. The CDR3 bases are TGTGCCAGCAGTCGCCAAACAGGGCCCGGCTATGGCTACACCTTC.

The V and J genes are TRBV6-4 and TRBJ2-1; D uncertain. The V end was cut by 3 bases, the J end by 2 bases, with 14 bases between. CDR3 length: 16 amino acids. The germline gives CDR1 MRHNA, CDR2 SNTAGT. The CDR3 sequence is CASSERVAAPYNEQFF. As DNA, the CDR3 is TGTGCCAGCAGTGAGCGCGTAGCTGCCCCCTACAATGAGCAGTTCTTC.

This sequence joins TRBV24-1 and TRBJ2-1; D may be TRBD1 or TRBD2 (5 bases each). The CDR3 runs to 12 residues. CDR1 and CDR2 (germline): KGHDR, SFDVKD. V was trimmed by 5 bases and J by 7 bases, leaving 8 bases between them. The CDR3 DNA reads TGTGCCACCAGTGTTTGGGGGAATGAGCAGTTCTTC. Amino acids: CATSVWGNEQFF.

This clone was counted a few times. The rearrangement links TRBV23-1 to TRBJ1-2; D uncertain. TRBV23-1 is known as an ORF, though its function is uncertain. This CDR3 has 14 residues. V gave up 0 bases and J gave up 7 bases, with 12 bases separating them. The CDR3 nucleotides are TGCGCCAGCAGTCAATCGACGGATGGGTTTGGCTACACCTTC. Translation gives CASSQSTDGFGYTF.

This CDR3 reads CAIKSAGDYNEQFF. The DNA of the CDR3 is TGTGCCATCAAGTCGGCGGGGGACTACAATGAGCAGTTCTTC. The chain uses TRBV10-3 and TRBJ2-1, with 7 bases that match TRBD2. CDR3 length equals 14 residues. V gave up 7 bases and J gave up 3 bases; unmatched junction bases: 6. Germline CDR1 reads ENHRY; CDR2 reads SYGVKD.

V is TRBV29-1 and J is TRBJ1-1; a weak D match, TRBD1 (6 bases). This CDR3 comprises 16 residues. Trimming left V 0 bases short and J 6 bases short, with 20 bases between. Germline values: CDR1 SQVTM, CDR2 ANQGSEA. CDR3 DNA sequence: TGCAGCGTTGAAGAGGGGGCGCGGGTGAAGAGCGCTGAAGCTTTCTTT. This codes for CSVEEGARVKSAEAFF.

In DNA form, the CDR3 reads TGTGCCAGCAGCTTTAGCGGGAGGAGGGAGGATACGCAGTATTTT. Encoded protein: CASSFSGRREDTQYF. This sequence joins TRBV7-9 and TRBJ2-3; 10 bases align to TRBD2. V shed 3 bases, J shed 6 bases, and the junction held 6 bases outside the gene matches. The CDR3 is 15 residues long. Germline V gene data show CDR1 as SEHNR and CDR2 as FQNEAQ (reference sequence).

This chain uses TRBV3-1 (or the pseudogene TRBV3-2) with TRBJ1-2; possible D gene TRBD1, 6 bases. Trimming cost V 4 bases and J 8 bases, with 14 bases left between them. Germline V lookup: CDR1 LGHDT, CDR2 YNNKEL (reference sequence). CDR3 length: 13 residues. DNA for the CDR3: TGTGCCAGCAGCCGAACAGGGACGCGGGGCTACACCTTC. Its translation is CASSRTGTRGYTF.